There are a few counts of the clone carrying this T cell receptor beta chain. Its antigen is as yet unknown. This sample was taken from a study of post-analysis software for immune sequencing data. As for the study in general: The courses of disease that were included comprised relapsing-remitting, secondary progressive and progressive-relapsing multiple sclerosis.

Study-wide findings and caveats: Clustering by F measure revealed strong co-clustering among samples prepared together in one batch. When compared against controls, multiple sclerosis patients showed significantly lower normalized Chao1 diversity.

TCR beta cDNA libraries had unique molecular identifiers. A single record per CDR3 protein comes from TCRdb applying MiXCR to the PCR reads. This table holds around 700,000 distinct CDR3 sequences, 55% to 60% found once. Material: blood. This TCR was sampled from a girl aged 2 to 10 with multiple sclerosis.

DNA of the CDR3: TGTGCCAGCAGCTTTAGCGGGGGGGCCGCCTACAATGAGCAGTTCTTC. Translating it yields CASSFSGGAAYNEQFF. The V and J genes are TRBV11-2 and TRBJ2-1, with 11 bases identical to TRBD2. There are 16 residues in the CDR3. Germline V lookup: CDR1 SGHAT, CDR2 FQNNGV. V trimming: 3 bases; J trimming: 2 bases; junction bases outside the gene matches: 3.